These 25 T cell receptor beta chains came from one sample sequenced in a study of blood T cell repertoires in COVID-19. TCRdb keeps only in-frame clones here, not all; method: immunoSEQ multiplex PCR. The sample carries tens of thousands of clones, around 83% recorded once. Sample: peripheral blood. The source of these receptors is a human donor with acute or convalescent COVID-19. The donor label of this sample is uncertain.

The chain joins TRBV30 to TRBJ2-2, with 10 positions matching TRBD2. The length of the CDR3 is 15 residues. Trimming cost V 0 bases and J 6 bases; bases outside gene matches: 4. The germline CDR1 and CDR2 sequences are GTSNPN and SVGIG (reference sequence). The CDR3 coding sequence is TGTGCCTGGAGTGTACGAGCGGGGGGGCCCGGGGAGCTGTTTTTT. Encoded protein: CAWSVRAGGPGELFF. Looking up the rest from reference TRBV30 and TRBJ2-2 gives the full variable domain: SQTIHQWPATLVQPVGSPLSLECTVEGTSNPNLYWYRQAAGRGLQLLFYSVGIGQISSEVPQNLSASRPQDRQFILSSKKLLLSDSGFYLCAWSVRAGGPGELFFGEGSRLTVL.

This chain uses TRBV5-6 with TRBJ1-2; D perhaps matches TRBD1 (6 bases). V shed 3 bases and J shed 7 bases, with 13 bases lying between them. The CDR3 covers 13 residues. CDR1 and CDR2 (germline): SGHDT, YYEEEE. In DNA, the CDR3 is TGTGCCAGCAGCTACCAGGGGATGGGTGGCTACACCTTC. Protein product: CASSYQGMGGYTF.

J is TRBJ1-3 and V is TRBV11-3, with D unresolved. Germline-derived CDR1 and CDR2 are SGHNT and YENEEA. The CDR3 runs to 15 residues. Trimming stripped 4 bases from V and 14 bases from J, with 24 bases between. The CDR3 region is CASSSTREPTPVLYF. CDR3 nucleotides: TGTGCCAGCAGCTCGACAAGAGAACCTACACCTGTTTTATATTTT.

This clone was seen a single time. CDR3 in amino acids: CASSPADRVRGDGYTF. The CDR3 region has the DNA TGTGCCAGCAGTCCAGCGGACAGGGTGAGGGGTGATGGCTACACCTTC. The rearrangement links TRBV28 to TRBJ1-2; the match to TRBD1 covers 8 bases. Germline assignment: CDR1 MDHEN and CDR2 SYDVKM. V lost 5 bases and J lost 6; bases outside the gene matches: 14. The CDR3 covers 16 residues.

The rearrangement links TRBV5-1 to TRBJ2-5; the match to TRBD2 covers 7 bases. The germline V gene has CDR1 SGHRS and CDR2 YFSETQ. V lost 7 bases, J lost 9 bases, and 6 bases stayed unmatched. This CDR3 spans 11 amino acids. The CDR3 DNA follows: TGCGCCAGCTCTGAACGGGAGGCCCAGTACTTC. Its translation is CASSEREAQYF.

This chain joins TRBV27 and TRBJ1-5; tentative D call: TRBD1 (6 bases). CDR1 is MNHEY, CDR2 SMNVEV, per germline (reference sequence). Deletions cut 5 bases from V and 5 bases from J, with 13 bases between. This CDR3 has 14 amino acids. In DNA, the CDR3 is TGTGCCAGCAGTCCGGGAAGGGGGTATCAGCCCCAGCATTTT. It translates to CASSPGRGYQPQHF.

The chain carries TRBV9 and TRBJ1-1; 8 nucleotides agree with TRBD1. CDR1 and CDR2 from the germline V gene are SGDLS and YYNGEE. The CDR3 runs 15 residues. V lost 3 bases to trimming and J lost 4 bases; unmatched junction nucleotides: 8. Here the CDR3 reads CASSDGQGIGTEAFF. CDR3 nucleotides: TGTGCCAGCAGCGACGGACAGGGTATAGGCACTGAAGCTTTCTTT. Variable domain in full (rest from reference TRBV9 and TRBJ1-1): DSGVTQTPKHLITATGQRVTLRCSPRSGDLSVYWYQQSLDQGLQFLIQYYNGEERAKGNILERFSAQQFPDLHSELNLSSLELGDSALYFCASSDGQGIGTEAFFGQGTRLTVV.

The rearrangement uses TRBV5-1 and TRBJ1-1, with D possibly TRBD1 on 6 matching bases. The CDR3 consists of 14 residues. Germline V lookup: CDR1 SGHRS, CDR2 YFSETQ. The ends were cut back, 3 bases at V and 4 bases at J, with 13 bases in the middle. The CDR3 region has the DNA TGCGCCAGCAGCTCCTCAGGGGCGGGCACTGAAGCTTTCTTT. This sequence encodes CASSSSGAGTEAFF.

CDR3: CASSVGRANTGELFF. The DNA for the CDR3 is TGTGCCAGCAGCGTAGGGAGGGCGAACACCGGGGAGCTGTTTTTT. This rearrangement joins TRBV9 to TRBJ2-2; D perhaps matches TRBD2 (6 bases). The CDR3 covers 15 residues. Germline CDR1 reads SGDLS; CDR2 reads YYNGEE. Deletions cut 0 bases from V and 0 bases from J, with 6 bases between.

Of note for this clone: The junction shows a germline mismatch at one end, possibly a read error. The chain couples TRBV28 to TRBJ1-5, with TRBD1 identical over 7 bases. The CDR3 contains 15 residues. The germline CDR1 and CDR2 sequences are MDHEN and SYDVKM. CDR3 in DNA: TGTGTCAGCAGTTTCCAAGGGGGCTTTAAGGAGCCCCAGCATTTT. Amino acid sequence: CVSSFQGGFKEPQHF.

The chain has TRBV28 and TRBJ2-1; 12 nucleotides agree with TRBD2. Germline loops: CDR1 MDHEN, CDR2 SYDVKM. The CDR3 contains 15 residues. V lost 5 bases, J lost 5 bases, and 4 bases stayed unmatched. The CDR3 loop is CASSPGLAGNNEQFF. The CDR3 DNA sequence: TGTGCCAGCAGTCCAGGACTAGCGGGGAACAATGAGCAGTTCTTC. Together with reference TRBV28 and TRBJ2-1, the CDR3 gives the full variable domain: DVKVTQSSRYLVKRTGEKVFLECVQDMDHENMFWYRQDPGLGLRLIYFSYDVKMKEKGDIPEGYSVSREKKERFSLILESASTNQTSMYLCASSPGLAGNNEQFFGPGTRLTVL.

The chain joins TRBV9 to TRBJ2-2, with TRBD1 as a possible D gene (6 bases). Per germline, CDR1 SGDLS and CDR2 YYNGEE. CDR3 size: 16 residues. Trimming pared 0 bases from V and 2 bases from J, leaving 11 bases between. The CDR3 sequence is CASSVGGQINTGELFF. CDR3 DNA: TGTGCCAGCAGCGTAGGGGGGCAGATAAACACCGGGGAGCTGTTTTTT.

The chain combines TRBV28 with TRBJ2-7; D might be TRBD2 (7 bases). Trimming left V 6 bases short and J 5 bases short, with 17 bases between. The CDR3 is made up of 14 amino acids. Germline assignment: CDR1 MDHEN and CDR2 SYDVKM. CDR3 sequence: CASSLGGGNDEQYF. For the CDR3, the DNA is TGTGCCAGCAGCCTAGGGGGGGGGAACGACGAGCAGTACTTC.

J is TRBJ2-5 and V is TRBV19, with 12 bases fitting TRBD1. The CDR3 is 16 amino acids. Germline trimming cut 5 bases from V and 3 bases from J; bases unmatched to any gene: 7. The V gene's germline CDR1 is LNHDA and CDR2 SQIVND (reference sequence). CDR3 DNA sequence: TGTGCCAGTAGTCCCCGGGGGACAGGGGGCGAAGAGACCCAGTACTTC. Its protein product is CASSPRGTGGEETQYF.

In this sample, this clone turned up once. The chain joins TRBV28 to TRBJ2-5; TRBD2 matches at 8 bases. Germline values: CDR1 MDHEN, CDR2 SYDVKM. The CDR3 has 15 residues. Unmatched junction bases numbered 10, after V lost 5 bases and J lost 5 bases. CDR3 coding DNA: TGTGCCAGCAGTCAGCGGGACCCGGGAGGGGAGACCCAGTACTTC. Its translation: CASSQRDPGGETQYF. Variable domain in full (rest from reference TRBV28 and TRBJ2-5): DVKVTQSSRYLVKRTGEKVFLECVQDMDHENMFWYRQDPGLGLRLIYFSYDVKMKEKGDIPEGYSVSREKKERFSLILESASTNQTSMYLCASSQRDPGGETQYFGPGTRLLVL.

The CDR3 DNA sequence: TGTGCCAGCCGCTCCGGGTTGGGTGGCTACACCTTC. Protein: CASRSGLGGYTF. The V and J genes are TRBV28 and TRBJ1-2, with unresolved D. The length of the CDR3 is 12 residues. The V and J ends lost 8 bases and 7 bases respectively, with 14 bases between them. Germline V gene sequence: CDR1 MDHEN, CDR2 SYDVKM.

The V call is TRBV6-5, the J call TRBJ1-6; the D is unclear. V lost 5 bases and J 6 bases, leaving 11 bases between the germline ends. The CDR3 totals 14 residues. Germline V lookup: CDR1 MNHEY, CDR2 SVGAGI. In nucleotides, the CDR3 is TGTGCCAGCAGTCACCCCGCGAGTAATTCACCCCTCCACTTT. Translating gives CASSHPASNSPLHF.

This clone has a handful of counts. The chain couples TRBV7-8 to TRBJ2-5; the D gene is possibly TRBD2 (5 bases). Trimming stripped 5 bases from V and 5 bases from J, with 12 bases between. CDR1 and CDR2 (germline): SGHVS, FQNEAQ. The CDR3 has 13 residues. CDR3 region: CASSPSPPETQYF. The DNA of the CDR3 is TGTGCCAGCAGCCCTAGCCCGCCGGAGACCCAGTACTTC.

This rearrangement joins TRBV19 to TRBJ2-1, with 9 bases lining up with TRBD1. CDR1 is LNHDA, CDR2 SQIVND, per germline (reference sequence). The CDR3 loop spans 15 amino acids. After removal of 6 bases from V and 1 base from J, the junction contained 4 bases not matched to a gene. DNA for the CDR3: TGTGCCAGTAGATTTGGGACAGGGTCCTACAATGAGCAGTTCTTC. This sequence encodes CASRFGTGSYNEQFF.

In nucleotides, the CDR3 is TGCAGCGTTGTATCTTACTACGAGCAGTACTTC. Translation: CSVVSYYEQYF. This chain joins TRBV29-1 and TRBJ2-7; D uncertain. The CDR3 extends over 11 amino acids. Deletions cut 4 bases from V and 3 bases from J, with 7 bases between. Germline V gene lookup returns CDR1 SQVTM and CDR2 ANQGSEA.

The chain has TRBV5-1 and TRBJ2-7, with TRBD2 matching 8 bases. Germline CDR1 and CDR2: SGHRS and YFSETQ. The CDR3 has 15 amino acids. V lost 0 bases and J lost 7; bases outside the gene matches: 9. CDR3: CASSLVLEREKEQYF. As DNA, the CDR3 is TGCGCCAGCAGCTTGGTACTCGAGCGGGAGAAAGAGCAGTACTTC.

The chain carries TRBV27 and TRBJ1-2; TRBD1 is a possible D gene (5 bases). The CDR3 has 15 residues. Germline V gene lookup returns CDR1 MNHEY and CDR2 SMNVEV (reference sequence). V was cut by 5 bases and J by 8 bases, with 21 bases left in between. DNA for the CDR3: TGTGCCAGCAGTCATTCCTTCGACAGCGGGGTAGGCTACACCTTC. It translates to CASSHSFDSGVGYTF.

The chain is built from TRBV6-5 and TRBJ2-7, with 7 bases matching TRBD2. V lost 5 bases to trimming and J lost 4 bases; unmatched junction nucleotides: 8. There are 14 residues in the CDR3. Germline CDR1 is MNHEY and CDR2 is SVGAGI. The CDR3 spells CASSNRDYPYEQYF. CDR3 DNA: TGTGCCAGCAGTAACCGGGACTACCCATACGAGCAGTACTTC.

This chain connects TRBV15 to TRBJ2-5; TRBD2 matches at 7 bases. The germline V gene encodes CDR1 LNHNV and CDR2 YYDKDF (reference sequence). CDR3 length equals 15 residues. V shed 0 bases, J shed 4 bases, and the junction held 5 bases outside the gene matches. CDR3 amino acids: CATSRDRGVGETQYF. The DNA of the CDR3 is TGTGCCACCAGCAGAGATCGGGGGGTGGGAGAGACCCAGTACTTC.

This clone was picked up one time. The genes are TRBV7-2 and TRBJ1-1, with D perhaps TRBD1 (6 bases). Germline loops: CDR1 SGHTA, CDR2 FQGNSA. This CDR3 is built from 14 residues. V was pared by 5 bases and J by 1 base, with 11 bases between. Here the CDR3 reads CASSQRTANTEAFF. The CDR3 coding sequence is TGTGCCAGCAGCCAACGGACAGCGAACACTGAAGCTTTCTTT.